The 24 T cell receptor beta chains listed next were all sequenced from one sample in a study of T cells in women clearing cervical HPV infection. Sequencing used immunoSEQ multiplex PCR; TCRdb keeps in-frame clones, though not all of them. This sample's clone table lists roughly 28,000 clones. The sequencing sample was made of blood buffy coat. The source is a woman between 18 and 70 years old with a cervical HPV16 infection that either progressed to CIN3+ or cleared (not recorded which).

CDR3 DNA, as far as it was read: TGTGCCAGCAGCGCTATACACGGGACAGCTAATTCACCA. This translates into CASSAIHGTANSP. The entire CDR3 reads CASSAIHGTANSPLFF. The chain links TRBV5-4 to TRBJ1-4; 7 bases are a match to TRBD1. The observed sequence ends 3 residues before the CDR3 terminus, with the missing tail filled in from the germline J gene. CDR3 size: 16 residues. Looked up from germline, CDR1 is SGHNT and CDR2 is YYREEE (reference sequence). The variable domain in full, completed from reference TRBV5-4 and TRBJ1-4, reads ETGVTQSPTHLIKTRGQQVTLRCSSQSGHNTVSWYQQALGQGPQFIFQYYREEENGRGNFPPRFSGLQFPNYSSELNVNALELDDSALYLCASSAIHGTANSPLFFGSGTQLSVL.

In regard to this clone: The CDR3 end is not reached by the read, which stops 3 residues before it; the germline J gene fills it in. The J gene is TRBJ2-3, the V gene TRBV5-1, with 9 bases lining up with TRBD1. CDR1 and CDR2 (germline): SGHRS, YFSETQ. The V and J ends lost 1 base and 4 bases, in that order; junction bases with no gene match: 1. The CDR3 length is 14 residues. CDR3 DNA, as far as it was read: TGCGCCAGCAGCTTGCGGGACAGGGCAGATACG. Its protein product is CASSLRDRADT. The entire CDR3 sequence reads CASSLRDRADTQYF.

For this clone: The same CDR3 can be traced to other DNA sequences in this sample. CDR3 sequence: CASSLQNSQGTIYF. Partial CDR3 DNA: TGCGCCAGCAGCTTACAAAATTCACAGGGAACC. The chain carries TRBV5-1 and TRBJ1-3; D is perhaps TRBD1 (6 bases). The CDR3 end lies 3 residues beyond the end of the read and is filled in from the germline J gene. The CDR3 has 14 amino acids. Germline loops: CDR1 SGHRS, CDR2 YFSETQ.

CDR3 region: CASRALDRGQHEQFF. CDR3 bases read: TGCGCCAGCAGGGCCCTAGACAGGGGGCAACATGAG. The genes are TRBV5-1 and TRBJ2-1; 10 positions agree with TRBD1. The read finishes 3 residues shy of the CDR3 end, and the germline J gene is used to complete it. The junction had 10 bases not matched to a gene; V was cut back by 5 bases and J by 8 bases. The V gene's germline CDR1 is SGHRS and CDR2 YFSETQ. The CDR3 contains 15 residues.

The CDR3 protein is CASSFSSGDTDTQYF. CDR3 DNA, as far as it was read: TGTGCCAGCAGCTTTTCATCAGGAGACACAGATACG. The genes are TRBV5-4 and TRBJ2-3, with D hard to call. The CDR3 extends 3 residues past the end of the read, so its final part is completed from the germline J gene. This CDR3 comprises 15 residues. V was shortened by 2 bases and J by 2 bases, with 12 bases between the two germline ends. Per the germline V gene, CDR1 is SGHNT and CDR2 is YYREEE (reference sequence).

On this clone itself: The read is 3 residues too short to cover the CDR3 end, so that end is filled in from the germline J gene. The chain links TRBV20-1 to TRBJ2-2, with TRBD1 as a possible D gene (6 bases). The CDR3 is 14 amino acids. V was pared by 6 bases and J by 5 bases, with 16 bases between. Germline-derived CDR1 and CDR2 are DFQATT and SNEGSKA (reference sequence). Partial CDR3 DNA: TGCAGTGCAACGACAGGAGGCCGAACCGGGGAG. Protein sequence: CSATTGGRTGE. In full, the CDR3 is CSATTGGRTGELFF.

CDR3 sequence reads: CASSVWTDTTNEKLFF. The part of the CDR3 DNA that was read is TGTGCCAGCAGTGTTTGGACGGACACAACTAATGAAAAA. The gene calls are TRBV6-1 and TRBJ1-4; the D gene is possibly TRBD1 (5 bases). The DNA ends 3 residues before the CDR3 does, and the rest of the CDR3 is filled in from the germline J gene. CDR3 length: 16 amino acids. V was pared by 4 bases and J by 0 bases, with 12 bases between. Germline loops: CDR1 MNHNS, CDR2 SASEGT.

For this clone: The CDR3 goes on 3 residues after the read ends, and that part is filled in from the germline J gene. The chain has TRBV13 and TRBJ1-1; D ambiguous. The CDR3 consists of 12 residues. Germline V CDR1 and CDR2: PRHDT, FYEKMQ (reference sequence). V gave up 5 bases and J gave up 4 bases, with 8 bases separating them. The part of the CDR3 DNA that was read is TGTGCCAGCAGCCCAGGTGGCACTGAA. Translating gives CASSPGGTE. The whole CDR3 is CASSPGGTEAFF.

The CDR3 DNA, read in part, is TGTGCCAGCTCACCAATCCAGGGGGACGATAATGAAAAG. This encodes CASSPIQGDDNEK. The entire CDR3 reads CASSPIQGDDNEKLFF. The chain employs TRBV18 and TRBJ2-2; 7 bases align to TRBD1. The CDR3 end is not reached by the read, which stops 3 residues before it; the germline J gene fills it in. CDR1 and CDR2 (germline): KGHSH, LQKENI. The CDR3 is 16 amino acids.

CDR3 protein: CSVALLLGQGVDGYTF. Partial CDR3 DNA: TGCAGCGTTGCGCTACTTTTGGGACAGGGGGTTGATGGC. This chain joins TRBV29-1 and TRBJ1-2; 11 bases match TRBD1. The read ends 3 residues shy of where the CDR3 ends; the end is completed using the germline J gene. V lost 4 bases and J lost 6; bases outside the gene matches: 13. The germline CDR1 and CDR2 sequences are SQVTM and ANQGSEA. The CDR3 totals 16 residues.

The CDR3 bases that were read are TGCAGTGGGGGACAGTACAATCAGCCG. Protein product: CSGGQYNQP. The whole CDR3 protein is CSGGQYNQPQYF. The rearrangement joins TRBV20-1 to TRBJ2-3, with 7 bases matching TRBD1. The read gets to within 3 residues of the CDR3 end, and the germline J gene fills in the rest. Germline V gene data show CDR1 as DFQATT and CDR2 as SNEGSKA (reference sequence). The CDR3 extends over 12 amino acids.

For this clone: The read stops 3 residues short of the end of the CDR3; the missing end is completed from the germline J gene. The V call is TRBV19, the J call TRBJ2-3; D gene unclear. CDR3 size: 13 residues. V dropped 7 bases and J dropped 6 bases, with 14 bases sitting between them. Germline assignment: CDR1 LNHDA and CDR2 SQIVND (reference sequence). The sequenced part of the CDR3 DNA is TGTGCCAGTACAACAAGGGCACACGATACG. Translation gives CASTTRAHDT. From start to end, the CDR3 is CASTTRAHDTQYF. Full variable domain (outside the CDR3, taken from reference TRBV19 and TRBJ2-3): DGGITQSPKYLFRKEGQNVTLSCEQNLNHDAMYWYRQDPGQGLRLIYYSQIVNDFQKGDIAEGYSVSREKKESFPLTVTSAQKNPTAFYLCASTTRAHDTQYFGPGTRLTVL.

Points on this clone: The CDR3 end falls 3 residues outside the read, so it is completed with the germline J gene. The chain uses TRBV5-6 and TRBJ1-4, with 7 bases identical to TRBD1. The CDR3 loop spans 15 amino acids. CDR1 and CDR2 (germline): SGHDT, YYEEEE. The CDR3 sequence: CASSLRQGKNSPLFF. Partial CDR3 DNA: TGTGCCAGCAGCTTGCGACAGGGAAAGAATTCACCA.

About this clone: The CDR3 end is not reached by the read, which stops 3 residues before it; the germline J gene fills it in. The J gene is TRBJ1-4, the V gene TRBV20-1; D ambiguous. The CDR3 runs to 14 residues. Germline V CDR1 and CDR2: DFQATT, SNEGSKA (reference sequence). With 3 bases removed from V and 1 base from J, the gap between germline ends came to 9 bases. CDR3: CSASERQTNEKLFF. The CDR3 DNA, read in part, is TGCAGTGCTAGTGAGAGACAAACTAATGAAAAA.

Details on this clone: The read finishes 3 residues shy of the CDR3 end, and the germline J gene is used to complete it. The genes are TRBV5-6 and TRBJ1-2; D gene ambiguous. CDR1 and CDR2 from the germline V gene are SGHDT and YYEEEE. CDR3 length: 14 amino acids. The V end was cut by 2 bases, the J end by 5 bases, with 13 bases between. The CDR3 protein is CASSFRRKVYGYTF. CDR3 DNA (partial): TGTGCCAGCAGCTTCAGGCGAAAGGTTTATGGC. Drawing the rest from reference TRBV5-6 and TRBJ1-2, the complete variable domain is DAGVTQSPTHLIKTRGQQVTLRCSPKSGHDTVSWYQQALGQGPQFIFQYYEEEERQRGNFPDRFSGHQFPNYSSELNVNALLLGDSALYLCASSFRRKVYGYTFGSGTRLTVV.

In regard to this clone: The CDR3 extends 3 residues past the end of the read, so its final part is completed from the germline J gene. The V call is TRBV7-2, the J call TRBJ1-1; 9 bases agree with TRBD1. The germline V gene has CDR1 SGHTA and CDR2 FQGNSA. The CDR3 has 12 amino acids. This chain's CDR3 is CASSTYRGHAFF. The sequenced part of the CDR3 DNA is TGTGCCAGCAGCACCTACAGGGGGCAT.

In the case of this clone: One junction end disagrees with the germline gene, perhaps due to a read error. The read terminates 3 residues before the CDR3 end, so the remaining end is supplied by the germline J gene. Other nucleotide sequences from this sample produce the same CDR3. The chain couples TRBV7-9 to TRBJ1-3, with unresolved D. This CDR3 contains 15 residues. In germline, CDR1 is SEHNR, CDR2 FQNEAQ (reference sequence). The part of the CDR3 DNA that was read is TGTGCCAGCAGCTTAGAGGGTAGGCCTGGAAACACG. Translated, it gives CASSLEGRPGNT. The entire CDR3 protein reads CASSLEGRPGNTIYF.

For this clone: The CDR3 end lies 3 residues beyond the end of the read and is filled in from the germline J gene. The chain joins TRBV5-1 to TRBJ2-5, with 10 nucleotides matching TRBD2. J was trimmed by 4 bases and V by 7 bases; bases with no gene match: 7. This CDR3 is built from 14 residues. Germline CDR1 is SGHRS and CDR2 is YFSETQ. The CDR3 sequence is CASGAGGTRETQYF. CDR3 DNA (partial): TGCGCCAGCGGAGCGGGGGGGACGCGAGAGACC.

CDR3 bases read: TGTGCCAGCAGCTTAGGGAAAGGGGATGAG. This gives the protein CASSLGKGDE. The complete CDR3 protein is CASSLGKGDEQFF. The chain links TRBV7-2 to TRBJ2-1; D might be TRBD1 (5 bases). The read ends 3 residues shy of where the CDR3 ends; the end is completed using the germline J gene. Germline-derived CDR1 and CDR2 are SGHTA and FQGNSA. V was trimmed by 1 base and J by 8 bases, leaving 9 bases between them. This CDR3 spans 13 amino acids.

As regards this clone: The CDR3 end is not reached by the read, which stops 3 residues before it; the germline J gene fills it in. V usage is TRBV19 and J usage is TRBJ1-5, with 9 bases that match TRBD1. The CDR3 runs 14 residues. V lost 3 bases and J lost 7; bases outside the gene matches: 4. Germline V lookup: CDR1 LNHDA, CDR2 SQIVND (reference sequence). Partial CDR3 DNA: TGTGCCAGTAGTATGGACAGGGGCGGGCAGCCC. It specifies CASSMDRGGQP. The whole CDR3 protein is CASSMDRGGQPQHF.

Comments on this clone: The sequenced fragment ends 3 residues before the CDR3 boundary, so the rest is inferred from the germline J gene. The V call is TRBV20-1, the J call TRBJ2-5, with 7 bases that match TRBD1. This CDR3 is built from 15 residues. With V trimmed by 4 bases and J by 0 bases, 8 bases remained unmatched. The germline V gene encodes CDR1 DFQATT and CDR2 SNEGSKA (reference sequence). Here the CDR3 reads CSANRQGGNQETQYF. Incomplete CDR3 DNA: TGCAGTGCTAACCGACAGGGTGGAAACCAAGAGACC.

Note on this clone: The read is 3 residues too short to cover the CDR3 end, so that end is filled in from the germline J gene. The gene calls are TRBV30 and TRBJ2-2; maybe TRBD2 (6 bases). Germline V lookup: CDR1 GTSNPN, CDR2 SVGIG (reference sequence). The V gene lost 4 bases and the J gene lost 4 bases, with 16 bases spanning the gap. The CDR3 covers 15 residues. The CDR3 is CAWNMLASSTGELFF. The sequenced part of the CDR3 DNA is TGTGCCTGGAACATGCTAGCGTCTAGCACCGGGGAG. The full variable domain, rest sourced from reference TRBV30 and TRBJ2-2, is SQTIHQWPATLVQPVGSPLSLECTVEGTSNPNLYWYRQAAGRGLQLLFYSVGIGQISSEVPQNLSASRPQDRQFILSSKKLLLSDSGFYLCAWNMLASSTGELFFGEGSRLTVL.

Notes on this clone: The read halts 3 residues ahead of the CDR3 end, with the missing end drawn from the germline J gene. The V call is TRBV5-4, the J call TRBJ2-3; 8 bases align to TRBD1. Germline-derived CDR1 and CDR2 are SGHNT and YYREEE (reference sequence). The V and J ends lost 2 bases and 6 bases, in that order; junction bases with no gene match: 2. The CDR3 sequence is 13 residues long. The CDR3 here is CASSLQGVDTQYF. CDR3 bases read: TGTGCCAGCAGCTTACAGGGGGTGGATACG.

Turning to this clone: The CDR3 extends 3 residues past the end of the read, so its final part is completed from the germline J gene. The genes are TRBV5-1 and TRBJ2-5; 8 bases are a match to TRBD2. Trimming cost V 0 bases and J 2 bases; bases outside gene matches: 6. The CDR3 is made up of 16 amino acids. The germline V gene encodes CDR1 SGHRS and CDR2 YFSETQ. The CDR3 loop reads CASSLGLASGQETQYF. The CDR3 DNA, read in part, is TGCGCCAGCAGCTTGGGACTAGCGTCGGGACAAGAGACC.